The 8 T cell receptor beta chains in this list originate from one sample, sequenced in a study of blood T cell repertoires in COVID-19. The method was immunoSEQ multiplex PCR; TCRdb's version includes in-frame clones alone and lacks a portion of them. The table lists around 100,000 clones, roughly 84% of them singletons. The sample was peripheral blood. All receptors derive from an older man with active or convalescent COVID-19.

The chain links TRBV5-1 to TRBJ2-7; 8 bases align to TRBD1. Germline V gene data show CDR1 as SGHRS and CDR2 as YFSETQ. The CDR3 is 15 residues long. Trimming at V came to 0 bases and at J to 4 bases, leaving 6 bases not matched to a gene. The CDR3 spells CASSLGAGGVYEQYF. As DNA, the CDR3 is TGCGCCAGCAGCTTGGGTGCAGGGGGCGTTTACGAGCAGTACTTC.

The chain carries TRBV10-3 and TRBJ2-1, with 10 nucleotides matching TRBD2. After removal of 3 bases from V and 9 bases from J, the junction contained 8 bases not matched to a gene. The germline V gene encodes CDR1 ENHRY and CDR2 SYGVKD. CDR3 length equals 15 residues. CDR3 protein: CAISEPAGGLGEQFF. CDR3 sequence (DNA): TGTGCCATCAGTGAACCAGCGGGGGGGCTCGGTGAGCAGTTCTTC.

This clone is a singleton in its sample. This chain links TRBV12-3 or TRBV12-4 with TRBJ2-7, with 7 bases that match TRBD1. CDR3 size: 13 residues. With 5 bases clipped from V and 5 bases from J, the junction kept 6 bases outside the gene matches. The CDR3 protein is CASSRGRDDEQYF. Written as DNA, the CDR3 is TGTGCCAGCAGTAGGGGGCGCGATGACGAGCAGTACTTC.

The chain combines TRBV30 with TRBJ1-2; TRBD1 matches 7 bases. This CDR3 contains 15 residues. Per the germline V gene, CDR1 is GTSNPN and CDR2 is SVGIG (reference sequence). V shed 4 bases and J 0 bases; nucleotides not matched to a gene: 8. CDR3 in DNA: TGTGCCTGGACCAGCACAGGGGTCTCTAACTATGGCTACACCTTC. This codes for CAWTSTGVSNYGYTF.

This clone occurred once. The chain uses TRBV2 and TRBJ1-5; D not resolved. Trimming left V 8 bases short and J 2 bases short, with 13 bases between. Germline values: CDR1 SNHLY, CDR2 FYNNEI. This CDR3 is 14 amino acids long. This CDR3 reads CASGPQSGNQPQHF. The CDR3 DNA reads as TGTGCCAGCGGGCCCCAATCGGGCAATCAGCCCCAGCATTTT.

The rearrangement uses TRBV6-6 and TRBJ1-3; 8 nucleotides agree with TRBD1. The germline V gene has CDR1 MNHNY and CDR2 SVGAGI (reference sequence). The CDR3 runs 13 residues. Unmatched junction bases numbered 0, after V lost 6 bases and J lost 2 bases. The CDR3 DNA reads as TGTGCCAGCAGGACAGGGGCTGGAAACACCATATATTTT. Protein product: CASRTGAGNTIYF.

The chain joins TRBV5-6 to TRBJ1-5; 10 bases are shared with TRBD1. The CDR3 length is 14 residues. The germline gives CDR1 SGHDT, CDR2 YYEEEE. The V gene end was trimmed by 4 bases and the J gene end by 7 bases; junction bases not matched to a gene: 5. CDR3 protein: CASSVRDRGQPQHF. CDR3 in DNA: TGTGCCAGCAGCGTCCGGGACAGGGGACAGCCCCAGCATTTT.

This clone appeared a single time. The V gene is TRBV3-1 (or the pseudogene TRBV3-2), the J gene TRBJ1-1; D is unresolved. The V gene's germline CDR1 is LGHDT and CDR2 YNNKEL (reference sequence). CDR3 size: 12 residues. Trimming left V 3 bases short and J 1 base short, with 3 bases between. CDR3 coding DNA: TGTGCCAGCAGCCACGGGAACACTGAAGCTTTCTTT. It yields the protein CASSHGNTEAFF.